Each of the 20 T cell receptor beta chains below was sequenced from the same sample in a study of blood T cell repertoires in COVID-19. Measured with immunoSEQ multiplex PCR; TCRdb has only the in-frame clones, and not every one. The profile covers 350,000 or so clones, with 89% appearing a single time and under 5% taken by the ten largest. The sequenced sample was peripheral blood. The receptors stem from a woman aged 60-75 years with COVID-19, enrolled during active disease.

This chain connects TRBV3-1 (or the pseudogene TRBV3-2) to TRBJ1-6, with TRBD1 matching 7 bases. Germline CDR1 and CDR2: LGHDT and YNNKEL (reference sequence). This CDR3 spans 17 amino acids. Trimming took 1 base from V and 1 from J; bases not matched to a gene: 4. This CDR3 reads CASSQGDRASYNSPLHF. CDR3 sequence (DNA): TGTGCCAGCAGCCAAGGCGACAGGGCATCCTATAATTCACCCCTCCACTTT.

CDR3 sequence: CASRGLISYEQYF. The CDR3 DNA sequence: TGTGCCAGCAGGGGACTGATCTCCTACGAGCAGTACTTC. The chain is built from TRBV6-5 and TRBJ2-7; weak D call: TRBD2 (6 bases). This CDR3 contains 13 residues. With 6 bases removed from V and 0 bases from J, the gap between germline ends came to 9 bases. CDR1 and CDR2 (germline): MNHEY, SVGAGI.

The chain uses TRBV5-6 and TRBJ2-7, with 7 bases identical to TRBD2. CDR3 length: 16 residues. CDR1 and CDR2 (germline): SGHDT, YYEEEE. Losses at the gene ends were 3 bases for V and 3 bases for J; bases not matched to a gene: 12. The CDR3 bases are TGTGCCAGCAGCTCCCTAAGCGGGGAAGGACTCTACGAGCAGTACTTC. This sequence encodes CASSSLSGEGLYEQYF.

The chain links TRBV28 to TRBJ1-1; D not certain. Germline V CDR1 and CDR2: MDHEN, SYDVKM. Trimming shortened V by 6 bases and J by 10 bases, and 9 bases separated the two germline ends. The CDR3 covers 10 residues. CDR3 sequence (DNA): TGTGCCAGCAGCCAGAGGCGAGCTTTCTTT. This gives the protein CASSQRRAFF.

V is TRBV4-2 and J is TRBJ1-3; D is ambiguous. CDR1 is LGHNA, CDR2 YNFKEQ, per germline. With 4 bases removed from V and 0 bases from J, the gap between germline ends came to 13 bases. This CDR3 contains 16 residues. The CDR3 reads CASSLAAGDSGNTIYF. The CDR3 bases are TGTGCCAGCAGCCTCGCGGCGGGAGACTCTGGAAACACCATATATTTT.

The V gene is TRBV5-1, the J gene TRBJ1-5; D unclear. Germline-derived CDR1 and CDR2 are SGHRS and YFSETQ. V was clipped by 0 bases and J by 5 bases, with 6 bases between them. The CDR3 sequence is 13 residues long. The CDR3 here is CASSLDNHQPQHF. CDR3 in DNA: TGCGCCAGCAGCTTGGACAACCATCAGCCCCAGCATTTT.

This rearrangement joins TRBV7-3 to TRBJ1-2, with 10 bases fitting TRBD1. The CDR3 totals 14 residues. Unmatched junction bases numbered 7, after V lost 5 bases and J lost 7 bases. Germline V CDR1 and CDR2: SGHTA, FQGTGA. CDR3 residues: CASSGGQGISGYTF. CDR3 bases: TGTGCCAGCAGCGGGGGACAGGGGATCTCTGGCTACACCTTC.

The chain is built from TRBV19 and TRBJ2-3; 11 bases align to TRBD2. The CDR3 runs 17 residues. V trimming: 3 bases; J trimming: 3 bases; junction bases outside the gene matches: 8. Germline V CDR1 and CDR2: LNHDA, SQIVND (reference sequence). This chain's CDR3 is CASSIQHSGGATDTQYF. In nucleotides, the CDR3 is TGTGCCAGTAGTATCCAACATAGCGGGGGGGCAACAGATACGCAGTATTTT.

This chain joins TRBV5-1 and TRBJ1-3; 7 bases map to TRBD1. V was clipped by 3 bases and J by 3 bases; unmatched bases: 3. CDR3 length: 14 residues. CDR1 is SGHRS and CDR2 is YFSETQ in the germline V gene. In DNA form, the CDR3 reads TGCGCCAGCAGCTCGACAGGGTTTGGAAACACCATATATTTT. This encodes CASSSTGFGNTIYF.

The chain couples TRBV30 to TRBJ2-7; the match to TRBD2 covers 8 bases. The CDR3 has 13 amino acids. Germline-derived CDR1 and CDR2 are GTSNPN and SVGIG (reference sequence). Germline trimming cut 6 bases from V and 7 bases from J; bases unmatched to any gene: 11. The CDR3 DNA follows: TGTGCCTGTTCTCCCGGGGGGGCGGGAGAGCAGTACTTC. Translating it yields CACSPGGAGEQYF.

This clone has just a few counts. CDR3: CASSESGTTRSNQPQHF. The CDR3 bases are TGTGCCAGCTCCGAAAGCGGGACAACTCGTAGCAATCAGCCCCAGCATTTT. The chain uses TRBV18 and TRBJ1-5, with D possibly being TRBD1 (6 bases). The CDR3 runs to 17 residues. Germline CDR1 is KGHSH and CDR2 is LQKENI. Deletions cut 6 bases from V and 0 bases from J, with 18 bases between.

This chain uses TRBV7-9 with TRBJ2-5, with a tentative D call TRBD1 (6 bases). CDR3 length: 10 amino acids. Germline loops: CDR1 SEHNR, CDR2 FQNEAQ (reference sequence). V lost 8 bases to trimming and J lost 5 bases, with 6 bases between them. CDR3 DNA: TGTGCCAGCCAGGGGGAGACCCAGTACTTC. The encoded protein is CASQGETQYF.

This clone was seen only a few times. The chain combines TRBV25-1 with TRBJ2-7; 10 nucleotides match TRBD1. Trimming took 6 bases from V and 4 from J; bases not matched to a gene: 3. The CDR3 extends over 13 amino acids. Germline CDR1 and CDR2: MGHDK and SYGVNS. CDR3 DNA sequence: TGTGCCAGCAGGACAGGGGGCCGGTACGAGCAGTACTTC. Its protein product is CASRTGGRYEQYF.

The table lists this clone with a count of one. The genes are TRBV19 and TRBJ2-7; D may be TRBD2 (6 bases). The CDR3 consists of 13 residues. Per the germline V gene, CDR1 is LNHDA and CDR2 is SQIVND (reference sequence). The V end lost 6 bases, the J end lost 0 bases, and 9 bases lay between the germline ends. In DNA, the CDR3 is TGTGCCAGTAGCGGGGGTCCCTCCTACGAGCAGTACTTC. Protein: CASSGGPSYEQYF.

Concerning this clone itself: Other nucleotide sequences from this sample produce the same CDR3. V usage is TRBV18 and J usage is TRBJ1-1; D is undetermined. Germline loops: CDR1 KGHSH, CDR2 LQKENI. The CDR3 is 13 amino acids. V lost 3 bases and J 3 bases, leaving 8 bases between the germline ends. The CDR3 spells CASSPNRDTEAFF. CDR3 sequence (DNA): TGTGCCAGCTCACCTAACAGAGACACTGAAGCTTTCTTT.

The chain combines TRBV18 with TRBJ1-6; possible D gene TRBD1, 6 bases. Germline lookup yields CDR1 KGHSH and CDR2 LQKENI. The CDR3 loop spans 15 amino acids. Trimming stripped 5 bases from V and 8 bases from J, with 16 bases between. The CDR3: CASSSPGGADSPLHF. As DNA, the CDR3 is TGTGCCAGCTCATCTCCCGGGGGGGCTGATTCACCCCTCCACTTT.

V usage is TRBV2 and J usage is TRBJ2-3, with TRBD2 matching 8 bases. Trimming at V came to 4 bases and at J to 4 bases, leaving 7 bases not matched to a gene. Germline lookup yields CDR1 SNHLY and CDR2 FYNNEI. CDR3 length: 15 residues. For the CDR3, the DNA is TGTGCCAGCAGTGTGGACGGGGGGGCAGCAGATACGCAGTATTTT. Translated, it gives CASSVDGGAADTQYF.

The chain uses TRBV19 and TRBJ2-2, with D perhaps TRBD2 (5 bases). The CDR3 covers 13 residues. V lost 7 bases and J 6 bases, leaving 12 bases between the germline ends. The V gene's germline CDR1 is LNHDA and CDR2 SQIVND (reference sequence). The CDR3 sequence is CASKIDGAGELFF. The DNA for the CDR3 is TGTGCCAGTAAAATCGACGGGGCCGGGGAGCTGTTTTTT.

The genes are TRBV30 and TRBJ1-2; perhaps TRBD1 as D (5 bases). CDR1 is GTSNPN, CDR2 SVGIG, per germline (reference sequence). Trimming left V 1 base short and J 4 bases short, with 22 bases between. This CDR3 contains 17 residues. CDR3 nucleotide sequence: TGTGCCTGGAGTGCTCTGACAGCCCAAAGGATAGGCTATGGCTACACCTTC. Amino acid sequence: CAWSALTAQRIGYGYTF.

The chain carries TRBV19 and TRBJ2-1; 13 nucleotides line up with TRBD2. The germline V gene has CDR1 LNHDA and CDR2 SQIVND (reference sequence). There are 17 residues in the CDR3. V shed 3 bases, J shed 9 bases, and the junction held 11 bases outside the gene matches. In nucleotides, the CDR3 is TGTGCCAGTAGTATTTCGAGACTAGCGGGGGGCCTCGGTGAGCAGTTCTTC. This encodes CASSISRLAGGLGEQFF.